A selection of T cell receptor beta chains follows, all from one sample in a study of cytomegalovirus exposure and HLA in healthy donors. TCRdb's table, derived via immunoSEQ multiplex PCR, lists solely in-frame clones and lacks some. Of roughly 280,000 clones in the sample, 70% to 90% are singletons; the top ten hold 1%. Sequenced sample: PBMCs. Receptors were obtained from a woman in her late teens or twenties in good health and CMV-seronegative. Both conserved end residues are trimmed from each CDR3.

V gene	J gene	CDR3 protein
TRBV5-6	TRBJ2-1	ASSSTRSYNEQF
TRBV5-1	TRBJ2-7	ASSSTGTGVYEQY
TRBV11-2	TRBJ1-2	ASSLVGTPWGGYT
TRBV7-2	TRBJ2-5	ASSRLAGQETQY
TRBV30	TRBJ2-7	AWSVGTSGSGEQY
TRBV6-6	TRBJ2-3	ASSYSTGGDTQY
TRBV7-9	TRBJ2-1	ASSLVPTYNEQF
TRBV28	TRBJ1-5	ASKDRGTYSNQPQH
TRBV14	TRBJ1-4	ASSRTTTSRANEKLF
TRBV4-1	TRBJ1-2	ASSQDRVWGGKGYT
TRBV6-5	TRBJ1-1	ASRRGRQTEAF